The 16 T cell receptor beta chains listed next were all sequenced from one sample in a study of CD8+ T cells in alopecia areata. Treatment in this sample: oral pan-JAK inhibitor, 5-10 mg twice daily. cDNA prepared by RNA extraction and subsequent reverse transcription served as the template for sequencing. The data were produced by immunoSEQ multiplex PCR, yet TCRdb's version contains in-frame clones alone and is incomplete. The repertoire has roughly 110,000 clones, less than 90% of them found once; the top ten carry around a quarter. Sequenced here: CD8+ T cells sorted from blood, sampled at week 24, from a patient treated with tofacitinib. These receptors were collected from a human donor with alopecia areata.

This rearrangement joins TRBV9 to TRBJ2-1; 8 bases map to TRBD2. There are 15 residues in the CDR3. The J segment lost 3 bases and the V segment lost 0 bases, leaving 2 bases of the junction unmatched. CDR1 and CDR2 from the germline V gene are SGDLS and YYNGEE. The CDR3 nucleotides are TGTGCCAGCAGCGTAGGGAGCGGGGGCTACAATGAGCAGTTCTTC. Translation: CASSVGSGGYNEQFF.

This chain uses TRBV19 with TRBJ2-1; 9 bases line up with TRBD1. The CDR3 runs to 15 residues. After removal of 5 bases from V and 8 bases from J, the junction contained 10 bases not matched to a gene. Per the germline V gene, CDR1 is LNHDA and CDR2 is SQIVND (reference sequence). CDR3 nucleotides: TGTGCCAGTAGTCAAGGGACAGGGTTAATTGATGAGCAGTTCTTC. Amino acids: CASSQGTGLIDEQFF.

This chain links TRBV19 with TRBJ2-1; D may be TRBD2 (6 bases). The CDR3 runs 15 residues. V was cut by 7 bases and J by 0 bases, with 13 bases left in between. Germline loops: CDR1 LNHDA, CDR2 SQIVND (reference sequence). As DNA, the CDR3 is TGTGCCAGTACCCCCGGACTATTCTCCTACAATGAGCAGTTCTTC. This sequence encodes CASTPGLFSYNEQFF.

This clone turned up a few times. V and J are TRBV7-2 and TRBJ2-7, with 9 bases identical to TRBD1. The V segment lost 2 bases and the J segment 1 base; nucleotides outside the gene matches: 3. Germline V lookup: CDR1 SGHTA, CDR2 FQGNSA. The CDR3 has 15 residues. The CDR3 protein is CASSLPGTGSYEQYF. CDR3 coding DNA: TGTGCCAGCAGCTTACCCGGGACAGGGTCCTACGAGCAGTACTTC.

This clone has only one observation. The chain joins TRBV30 to TRBJ1-1; D is possibly TRBD1 (5 bases). The CDR3 has 13 amino acids. Germline V gene lookup returns CDR1 GTSNPN and CDR2 SVGIG (reference sequence). The ends were cut back, 1 base at V and 5 bases at J, with 11 bases in the middle. The DNA of the CDR3 is TGTGCCTGGAGTGCAGACAGCGGAACTGAAGCTTTCTTT. Translated, it gives CAWSADSGTEAFF.

This chain joins TRBV9 and TRBJ2-2, with 8 bases that match TRBD1. This CDR3 spans 16 amino acids. Trimming removed 2 bases from V and 2 bases from J; junction bases left unmatched: 5. Germline CDR1 reads SGDLS; CDR2 reads YYNGEE. DNA for the CDR3: TGTGCCAGCAGCGTGACCGGGACAGGTAACACCGGGGAGCTGTTTTTT. This sequence encodes CASSVTGTGNTGELFF.

DNA of the CDR3: TGCGCCAGCAGCCAAGTTGGAGTACGGAAGACACATGGCTACACCTTC. It encodes CASSQVGVRKTHGYTF. The rearrangement links TRBV4-1 to TRBJ1-2; unclear D gene. Trimming left V 1 base short and J 6 bases short, with 18 bases between. In germline, CDR1 is MGHRA, CDR2 YSYEKL. The CDR3 consists of 16 residues.

The V and J genes are TRBV25-1 and TRBJ2-3, with D unresolved. Germline CDR1 MGHDK, CDR2 SYGVNS. The CDR3 loop spans 11 amino acids. Trimming took 3 bases from V and 2 from J, leaving 0 bases between them. CDR3 region: CASSDTDTQYF. In DNA, the CDR3 is TGTGCCAGCAGTGACACAGATACGCAGTATTTT.

This sequence joins TRBV7-9 and TRBJ1-2, with TRBD1 identical over 8 bases. Looked up from germline, CDR1 is SEHNR and CDR2 is FQNEAQ (reference sequence). The CDR3 totals 15 residues. With V trimmed by 2 bases and J by 2 bases, 4 bases remained unmatched. The CDR3, as DNA: TGTGCCAGCAGCTTACGTACAGGGGGAAACTATGGCTACACCTTC. Translating gives CASSLRTGGNYGYTF.

The chain has TRBV7-9 and TRBJ2-6; D unclear. Between the trimmed V and J ends, which lost 8 bases and 0 bases, there was a span of 8 bases. The CDR3 totals 14 residues. Germline V gene lookup returns CDR1 SEHNR and CDR2 FQNEAQ (reference sequence). For the CDR3, the DNA is TGTGCCAGCGTCGCGCTCTCTGGGGCCAACGTCCTGACTTTC. Translating gives CASVALSGANVLTF.

This clone was seen only a few times. The chain employs TRBV6-1 and TRBJ2-7, with D possibly matching TRBD1 (5 bases). V was clipped by 5 bases and J by 9 bases, with 20 bases between them. The CDR3 consists of 14 residues. The germline V gene has CDR1 MNHNS and CDR2 SASEGT. The CDR3 DNA sequence: TGTGCCAGCAGTCTCGCTGGGGCCGCCGTCGGGCAGTACTTC. It yields the protein CASSLAGAAVGQYF.

The CDR3 region is CASSRSLYQETQYF. CDR3 in DNA: TGTGCCAGCAGTCGGTCCTTGTACCAAGAGACCCAGTACTTC. The gene calls are TRBV27 and TRBJ2-5, with unresolved D. This CDR3 region has 14 residues. Germline CDR1 MNHEY, CDR2 SMNVEV (reference sequence). Trimming took 5 bases from V and 0 from J, leaving 10 bases between them.

The rearrangement joins TRBV7-2 to TRBJ2-3, with 13 bases fitting TRBD2. The V and J ends lost 0 bases and 2 bases, in that order; junction bases with no gene match: 8. This CDR3 has 19 residues. Germline CDR1 reads SGHTA; CDR2 reads FQGNSA. CDR3 DNA sequence: TGTGCCAGCAGCTTAGCGATGACTAGCGGGGGGCCTAACACAGATACGCAGTATTTT. Its translation is CASSLAMTSGGPNTDTQYF.

V and J are TRBV28 and TRBJ2-7; 9 bases align to TRBD2. Germline-derived CDR1 and CDR2 are MDHEN and SYDVKM. CDR3 size: 15 residues. V gave up 2 bases and J gave up 5 bases; unmatched junction bases: 7. CDR3 sequence: CASSLGERGEDEQYF. The CDR3 DNA is TGTGCCAGCAGTTTAGGTGAGCGGGGGGAAGACGAGCAGTACTTC.

The genes are TRBV29-1 and TRBJ2-7, with TRBD2 identical over 9 bases. Per germline, CDR1 SQVTM and CDR2 ANQGSEA. This CDR3 spans 16 amino acids. J was trimmed by 2 bases and V by 0 bases; bases with no gene match: 8. CDR3 sequence: CSVEDPAGGPAYEQYF. CDR3 DNA sequence: TGCAGCGTTGAAGATCCAGCGGGGGGCCCCGCCTACGAGCAGTACTTC.

The chain has TRBV9 and TRBJ2-2; D might be TRBD2 (6 bases). V was cut by 0 bases and J by 5 bases, with 14 bases left in between. The CDR3 contains 16 residues. From germline, CDR1 is SGDLS and CDR2 YYNGEE. DNA of the CDR3: TGTGCCAGCAGCGTAGGTGGAGGGTACAATACCGGGGAGCTGTTTTTT. It encodes CASSVGGGYNTGELFF.